The present entry profiles one T cell receptor beta chain with its context. V shed 4 bases and J 0 bases; nucleotides not matched to a gene: 8. This CDR3 spans 19 amino acids. Germline V CDR1 and CDR2: LGHNA, YSLEER. PCR amplification relied on 60 Vbeta primers (plus 13 Jbeta primers). Repertoires were generated with immunoSEQ multiplex PCR, while TCRdb's copy carries only in-frame clones and drops some. The sample includes around 150,000 clones, approximately 82% of them seen just once. This sample was included in a study of cytomegalovirus exposure and HLA in healthy donors. Source material: PBMCs. The chain recombines TRBV4-3 with TRBJ2-6; 11 bases map to TRBD1. This clonotype originated in a male donor in good health and CMV-seronegative. DNA of the CDR3: TGCGCCAGCAGCCCGATCGCCGGGACAGGGGGCTCTGGGGCCAACGTCCTGACTTTC. Translating it yields CASSPIAGTGGSGANVLTF.